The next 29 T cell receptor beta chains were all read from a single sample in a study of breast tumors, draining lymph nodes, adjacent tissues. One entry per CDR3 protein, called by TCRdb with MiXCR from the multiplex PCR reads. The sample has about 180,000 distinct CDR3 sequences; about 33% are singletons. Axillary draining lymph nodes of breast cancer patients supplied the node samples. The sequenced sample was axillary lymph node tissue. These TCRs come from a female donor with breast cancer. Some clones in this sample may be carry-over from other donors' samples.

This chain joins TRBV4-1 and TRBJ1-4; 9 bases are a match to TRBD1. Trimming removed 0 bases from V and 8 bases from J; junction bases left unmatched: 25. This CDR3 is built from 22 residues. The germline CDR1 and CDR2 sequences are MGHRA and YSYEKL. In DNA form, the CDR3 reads TGCGCCAGCAGCCAAGATACGGGTCCGGGACAGGGTAGACGTCAGAACTCAGAAAAACTGTTTTTT. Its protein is CASSQDTGPGQGRRQNSEKLFF.

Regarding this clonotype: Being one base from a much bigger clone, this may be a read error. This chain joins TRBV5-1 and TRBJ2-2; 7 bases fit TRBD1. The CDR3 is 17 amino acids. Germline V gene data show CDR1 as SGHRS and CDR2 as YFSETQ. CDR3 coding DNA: TGCGCCAGCAGCCCCGGTGACAGGGTCCTGGTCACCGGGGAGCTGCTTTTT. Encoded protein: CASSPGDRVLVTGELLF. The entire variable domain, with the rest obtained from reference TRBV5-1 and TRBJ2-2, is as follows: KAGVTQTPRYLIKTRGQQVTLSCSPISGHRSVSWYQQTPGQGLQFLFEYFSETQRNKGNFPGRFSGRQFSNSRSEMNVSTLELGDSALYLCASSPGDRVLVTGELLFGEGSRLTVL.

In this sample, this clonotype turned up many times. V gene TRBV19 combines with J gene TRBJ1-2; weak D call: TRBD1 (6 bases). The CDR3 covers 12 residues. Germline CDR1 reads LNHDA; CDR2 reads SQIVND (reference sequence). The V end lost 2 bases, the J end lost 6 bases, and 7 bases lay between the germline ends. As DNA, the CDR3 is TGTGCCAGTAGTATAAACAGGGATGGCTACACCTTC. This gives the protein CASSINRDGYTF.

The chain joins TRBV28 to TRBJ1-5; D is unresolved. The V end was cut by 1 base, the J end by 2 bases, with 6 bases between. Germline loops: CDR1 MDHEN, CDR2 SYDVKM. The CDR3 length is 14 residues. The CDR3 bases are TGTGCCAGCAGTTTATTGGGAGGCAATCAGCCCCAGCATTTT. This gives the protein CASSLLGGNQPQHF.

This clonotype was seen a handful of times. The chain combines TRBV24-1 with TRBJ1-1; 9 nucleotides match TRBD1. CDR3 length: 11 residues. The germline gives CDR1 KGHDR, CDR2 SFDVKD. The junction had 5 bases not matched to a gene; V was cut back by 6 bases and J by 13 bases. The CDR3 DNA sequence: TGTGCCACCAGTTTTGGGACAGGGTATTTCTTT. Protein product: CATSFGTGYFF.

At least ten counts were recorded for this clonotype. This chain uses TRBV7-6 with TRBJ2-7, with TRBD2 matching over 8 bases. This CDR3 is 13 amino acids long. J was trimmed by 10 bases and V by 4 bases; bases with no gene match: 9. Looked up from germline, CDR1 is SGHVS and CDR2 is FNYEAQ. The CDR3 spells CASSSSPSGSQYF. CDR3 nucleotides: TGTGCCAGCAGCTCCAGCCCCAGCGGGAGCCAGTACTTC.

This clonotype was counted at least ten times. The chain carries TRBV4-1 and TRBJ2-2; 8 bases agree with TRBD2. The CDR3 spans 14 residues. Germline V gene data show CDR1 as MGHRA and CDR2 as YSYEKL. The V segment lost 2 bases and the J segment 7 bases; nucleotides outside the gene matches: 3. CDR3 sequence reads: CASSQFRGGGELFF. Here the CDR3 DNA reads TGCGCCAGCAGCCAATTCCGGGGGGGCGGGGAGCTGTTTTTT.

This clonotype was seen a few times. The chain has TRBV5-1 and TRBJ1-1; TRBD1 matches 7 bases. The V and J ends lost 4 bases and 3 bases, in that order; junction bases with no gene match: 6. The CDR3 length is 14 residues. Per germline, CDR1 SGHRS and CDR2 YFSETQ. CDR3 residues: CASSPDRVDTEAFF. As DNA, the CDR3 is TGCGCCAGCAGCCCCGACAGGGTAGACACTGAAGCTTTCTTT.

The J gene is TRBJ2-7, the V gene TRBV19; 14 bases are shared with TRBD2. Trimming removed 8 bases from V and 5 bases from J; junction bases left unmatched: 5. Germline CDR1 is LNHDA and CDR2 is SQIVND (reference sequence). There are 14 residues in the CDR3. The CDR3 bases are TGTGCCAGTTGCGGGACTAGCGGGAGCAACGAGCAGTACTTC. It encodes CASCGTSGSNEQYF.

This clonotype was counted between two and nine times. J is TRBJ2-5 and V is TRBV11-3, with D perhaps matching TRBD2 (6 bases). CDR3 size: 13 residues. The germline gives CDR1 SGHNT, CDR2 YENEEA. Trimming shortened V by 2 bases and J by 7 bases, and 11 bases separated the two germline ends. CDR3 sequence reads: CASSLREEATQYF. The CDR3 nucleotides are TGTGCCAGCAGCTTAAGGGAGGAAGCGACCCAGTACTTC.

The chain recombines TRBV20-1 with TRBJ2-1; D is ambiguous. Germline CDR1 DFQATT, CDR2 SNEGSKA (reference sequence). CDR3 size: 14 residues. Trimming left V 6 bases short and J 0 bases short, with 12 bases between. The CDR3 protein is CSASVGISYNEQFF. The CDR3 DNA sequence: TGCAGTGCCTCGGTGGGGATCTCCTACAATGAGCAGTTCTTC.

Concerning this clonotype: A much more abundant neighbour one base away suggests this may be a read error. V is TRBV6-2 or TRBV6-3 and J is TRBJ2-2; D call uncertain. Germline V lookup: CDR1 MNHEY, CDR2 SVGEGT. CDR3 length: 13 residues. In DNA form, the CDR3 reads TGTGCCAGCAGTTACTTCGGCACCGAGGAGCTGTTTTTT. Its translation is CASSYFGTEELFF.

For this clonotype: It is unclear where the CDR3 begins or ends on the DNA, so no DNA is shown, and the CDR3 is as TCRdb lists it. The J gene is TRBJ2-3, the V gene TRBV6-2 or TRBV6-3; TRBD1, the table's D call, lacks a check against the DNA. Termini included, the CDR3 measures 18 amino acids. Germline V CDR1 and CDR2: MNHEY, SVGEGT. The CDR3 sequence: CASKGTVGSGSSTDTRYF.

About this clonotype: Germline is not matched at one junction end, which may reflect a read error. CDR3 DNA sequence: TGCAGCGTTGAAGAACCCAGGGGGCAGGATGGCTGCACCTTC. Protein product: CSVEEPRGQDGCTF. The chain employs TRBV29-1 and TRBJ1-2; 8 bases align to TRBD1. The CDR3 runs to 14 residues. Germline V CDR1 and CDR2: SQVTM, ANQGSEA.

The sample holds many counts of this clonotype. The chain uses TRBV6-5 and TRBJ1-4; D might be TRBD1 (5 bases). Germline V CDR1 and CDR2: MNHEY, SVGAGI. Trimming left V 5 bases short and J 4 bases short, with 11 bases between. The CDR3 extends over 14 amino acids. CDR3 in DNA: TGTGCCAGCAGTCCAGGGAAACTTAATGAAAAACTGTTTTTT. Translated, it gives CASSPGKLNEKLFF.

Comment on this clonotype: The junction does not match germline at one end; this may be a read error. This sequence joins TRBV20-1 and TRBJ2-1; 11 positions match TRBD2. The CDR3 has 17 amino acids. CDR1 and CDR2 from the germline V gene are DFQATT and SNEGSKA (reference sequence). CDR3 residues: CSARGSMASGRPNERFF. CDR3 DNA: TGCAGTGCTAGAGGGAGCATGGCTAGCGGGAGGCCCAATGAGCGGTTCTTC.

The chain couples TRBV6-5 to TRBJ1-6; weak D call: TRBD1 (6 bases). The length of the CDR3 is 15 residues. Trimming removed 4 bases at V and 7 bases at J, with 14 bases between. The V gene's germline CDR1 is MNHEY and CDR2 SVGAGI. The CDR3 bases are TGTGCCAGCAGTTTCACCGGGACACCAAATTCACCCCTCCACTTT. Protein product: CASSFTGTPNSPLHF.

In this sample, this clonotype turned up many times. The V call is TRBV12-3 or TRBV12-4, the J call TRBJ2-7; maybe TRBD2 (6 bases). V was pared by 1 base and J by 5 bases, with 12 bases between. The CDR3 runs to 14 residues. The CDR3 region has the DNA TGTGCCAGCAGTTTAGGGAGGGACTGGAACGAGCAGTACTTC. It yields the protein CASSLGRDWNEQYF.

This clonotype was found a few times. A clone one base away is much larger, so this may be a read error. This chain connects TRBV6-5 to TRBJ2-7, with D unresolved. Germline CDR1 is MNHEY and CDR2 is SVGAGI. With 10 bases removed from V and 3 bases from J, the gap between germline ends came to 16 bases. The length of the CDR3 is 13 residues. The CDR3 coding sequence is TGTGCCACCCGGCCGTCGGCAAACTACGAGCAGTACTTC. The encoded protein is CATRPSANYEQYF.

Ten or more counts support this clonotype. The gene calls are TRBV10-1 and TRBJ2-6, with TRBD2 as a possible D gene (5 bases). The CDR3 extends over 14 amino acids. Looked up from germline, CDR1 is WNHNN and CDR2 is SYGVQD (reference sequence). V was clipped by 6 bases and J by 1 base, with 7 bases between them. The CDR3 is CASSRGSGANVLTF. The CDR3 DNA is TGCGCCAGCAGCCGGGGTTCTGGGGCCAACGTCCTGACTTTC.

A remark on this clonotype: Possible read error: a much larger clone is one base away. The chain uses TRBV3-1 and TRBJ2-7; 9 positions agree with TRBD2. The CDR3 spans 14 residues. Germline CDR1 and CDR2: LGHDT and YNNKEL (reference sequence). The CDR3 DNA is TGTGCCAGCTGCCAAGTTCTAGCGGGGAATGAGCAGTACTTC. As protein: CASCQVLAGNEQYF.

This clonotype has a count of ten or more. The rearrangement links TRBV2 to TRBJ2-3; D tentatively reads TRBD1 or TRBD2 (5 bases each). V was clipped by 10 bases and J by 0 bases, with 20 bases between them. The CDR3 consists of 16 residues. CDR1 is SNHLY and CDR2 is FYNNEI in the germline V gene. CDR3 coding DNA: TGTGCCACTACGAATCGGGGCGGATATAGCACAGATACGCAGTATTTT. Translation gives CATTNRGGYSTDTQYF.

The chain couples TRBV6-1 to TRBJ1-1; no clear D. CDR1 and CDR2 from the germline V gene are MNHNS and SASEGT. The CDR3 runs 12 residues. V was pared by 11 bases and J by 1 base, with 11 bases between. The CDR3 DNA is TGTGCCCTAGACCGGCGGAACACTGAAGCTTTCTTT. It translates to CALDRRNTEAFF.

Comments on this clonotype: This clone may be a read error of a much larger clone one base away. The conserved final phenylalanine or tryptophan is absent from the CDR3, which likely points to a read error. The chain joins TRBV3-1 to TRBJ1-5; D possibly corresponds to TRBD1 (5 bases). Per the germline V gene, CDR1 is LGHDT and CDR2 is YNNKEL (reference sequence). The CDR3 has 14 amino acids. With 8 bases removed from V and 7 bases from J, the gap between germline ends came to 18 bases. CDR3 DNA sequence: TGTGCCAGCGGGGACGGTAATAGGAGGCAGCCCCAGCATTCT. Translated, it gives CASGDGNRRQPQHS.

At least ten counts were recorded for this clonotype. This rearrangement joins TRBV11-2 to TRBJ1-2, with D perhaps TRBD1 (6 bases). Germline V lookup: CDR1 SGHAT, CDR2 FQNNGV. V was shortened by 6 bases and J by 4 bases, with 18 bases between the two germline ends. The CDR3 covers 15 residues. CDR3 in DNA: TGTGCCAGCAGGTTGGGGGGCAGAAACTCCTATGGCTACACCTTC. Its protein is CASRLGGRNSYGYTF.

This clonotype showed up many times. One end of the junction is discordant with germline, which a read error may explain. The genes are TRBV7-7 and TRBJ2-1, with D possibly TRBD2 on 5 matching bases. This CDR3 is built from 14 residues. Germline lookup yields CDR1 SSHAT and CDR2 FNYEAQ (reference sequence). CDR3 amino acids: CASSLGLLSNEQFF. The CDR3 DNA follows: TGTGCTAGCAGCTTAGGACTTCTATCGAATGAGCAGTTCTTC.

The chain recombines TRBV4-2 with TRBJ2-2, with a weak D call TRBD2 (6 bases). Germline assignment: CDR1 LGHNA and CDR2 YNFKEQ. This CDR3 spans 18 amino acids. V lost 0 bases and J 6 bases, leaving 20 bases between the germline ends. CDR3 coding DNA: TGTGCCAGCAGCCAAGACGGGGGTACGCGGAGGGGATCCGGGGAGCTGTTTTTT. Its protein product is CASSQDGGTRRGSGELFF.

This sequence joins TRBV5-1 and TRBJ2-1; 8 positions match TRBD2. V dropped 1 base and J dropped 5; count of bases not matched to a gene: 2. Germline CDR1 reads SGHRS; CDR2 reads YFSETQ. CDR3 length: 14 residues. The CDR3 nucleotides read TGCGCCAGCAGCTTGAAGCGGGAGAACAATGAGCAGTTCTTC. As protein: CASSLKRENNEQFF.

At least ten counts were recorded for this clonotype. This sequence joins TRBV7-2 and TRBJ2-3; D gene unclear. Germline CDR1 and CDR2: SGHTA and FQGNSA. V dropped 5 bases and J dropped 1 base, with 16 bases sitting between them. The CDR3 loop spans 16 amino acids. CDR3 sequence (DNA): TGTGCCAGCAGCCCCGGGCCTTCCCGGGGCACAGATACGCAGTATTTT. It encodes CASSPGPSRGTDTQYF.